The 29 T cell receptor beta chains given below trace back to one sample, sequenced in a study of response to subunit inactivated influenza vaccine. TCRdb recomputed calls from the RT-PCR reads with MiXCR, one row per CDR3 protein. The top ten clones hold about a tenth of a sample with 500,000 to 600,000 distinct CDR3 sequences, 10% to 15% of them seen once. The specimen was PBMCs from blood, collected on the day of vaccination. These receptor sequences come from a man aged 50-60 years who received an inactivated influenza vaccine.

This clonotype showed up just a few times. The CDR3 bases are TGTGCCAGCAGCTCCCCAGGGGGCCGCAAGAACTATGGCTACACCTTC. Amino acid sequence: CASSSPGGRKNYGYTF. J is TRBJ1-2 and V is TRBV7-9, with 8 bases aligning to TRBD1. This CDR3 region has 16 residues. The trim removed 4 bases at V and 2 bases at J, leaving 9 bases unmatched. CDR1 SEHNR and CDR2 FQNEAQ come from the germline V gene (reference sequence).

This clonotype has more than one count but fewer than ten. V usage is TRBV15 and J usage is TRBJ2-5; 8 bases align to TRBD2. Germline CDR1 is LNHNV and CDR2 is YYDKDF (reference sequence). The CDR3 has 15 amino acids. V shed 1 base and J 2 bases; nucleotides not matched to a gene: 3. The DNA of the CDR3 is TGTGCCACCAGCAGAGCAGCGGGAGAACAAGAGACCCAGTACTTC. Amino acid sequence: CATSRAAGEQETQYF.

In its sample, this clonotype was seen a few times. This chain links TRBV13 with TRBJ2-7; 7 bases fit TRBD2. The length of the CDR3 is 15 residues. Trimming took 4 bases from V and 5 from J; bases not matched to a gene: 11. Germline loops: CDR1 PRHDT, CDR2 FYEKMQ (reference sequence). The CDR3 bases are TGTGCCAGCAGCTCCATAGGGACTATAAGCCACGAGCAGTACTTC. Translating it yields CASSSIGTISHEQYF. Drawing the rest from reference TRBV13 and TRBJ2-7, the complete variable domain is AAGVIQSPRHLIKEKRETATLKCYPIPRHDTVYWYQQGPGQDPQFLISFYEKMQSDKGSIPDRFSAQQFSDYHSELNMSSLELGDSALYFCASSSIGTISHEQYFGPGTRLTVT.

This clonotype was seen ten or more times. This chain's CDR3 is CASSLEAGPSYEQYF. CDR3 coding DNA: TGTGCCAGCAGTTTAGAAGCAGGGCCCTCCTACGAGCAGTACTTC. The chain uses TRBV12-3 or TRBV12-4 and TRBJ2-7; possibly TRBD1 for D (5 bases). The CDR3 is made up of 15 amino acids. Trimming left V 1 base short and J 0 bases short, with 10 bases between.

This clonotype has only a few counts. V and J are TRBV12-3 or TRBV12-4 and TRBJ2-7, with 8 bases that match TRBD2. V trimming: 8 bases; J trimming: 3 bases; junction bases outside the gene matches: 3. This CDR3 spans 12 amino acids. CDR3 DNA sequence: TGTGCCAGCCAGCGGGAGAGCTACGAGCAGTACTTC. Amino acid sequence: CASQRESYEQYF.

CDR3 DNA: TGTGCCAGCAGTCTGACTAGCGGGAGTTTCTATGAGCAGTTCTTC. Its protein product is CASSLTSGSFYEQFF. The chain recombines TRBV28 with TRBJ2-1, with 12 bases fitting TRBD2. V dropped 5 bases and J dropped 8; count of bases not matched to a gene: 7. Germline V CDR1 and CDR2: MDHEN, SYDVKM. The CDR3 is 15 residues long. The entire variable domain, with the rest obtained from reference TRBV28 and TRBJ2-1, is as follows: DVKVTQSSRYLVKRTGEKVFLECVQDMDHENMFWYRQDPGLGLRLIYFSYDVKMKEKGDIPEGYSVSREKKERFSLILESASTNQTSMYLCASSLTSGSFYEQFFGPGTRLTVL.

In its sample, this clonotype was seen a few times. The rearrangement links TRBV9 to TRBJ2-2; D call uncertain. This CDR3 is 14 amino acids long. Germline-derived CDR1 and CDR2 are SGDLS and YYNGEE. Trimming shortened V by 0 bases and J by 4 bases, and 7 bases separated the two germline ends. CDR3 region: CASSVAPTTGELFF. The CDR3 coding sequence is TGTGCCAGCAGCGTAGCACCAACCACCGGGGAGCTGTTTTTT. Complete variable domain (other parts from reference TRBV9 and TRBJ2-2): DSGVTQTPKHLITATGQRVTLRCSPRSGDLSVYWYQQSLDQGLQFLIQYYNGEERAKGNILERFSAQQFPDLHSELNLSSLELGDSALYFCASSVAPTTGELFFGEGSRLTVL.

The gene calls are TRBV20-1 and TRBJ2-7; D may match TRBD1 or TRBD2 (5 bases each). V lost 3 bases to trimming and J lost 2 bases, with 14 bases between them. Germline loops: CDR1 DFQATT, CDR2 SNEGSKA (reference sequence). This CDR3 comprises 14 residues. For the CDR3, the DNA is TGCAGTGCTAGTACCCCGGGGCAGCCCTACGAGCAGTACTTC. It is translated as CSASTPGQPYEQYF.

V is TRBV5-6 and J is TRBJ2-1; 8 bases fit TRBD2. Unmatched junction bases numbered 7, after V lost 5 bases and J lost 3 bases. From germline, CDR1 is SGHDT and CDR2 YYEEEE. The CDR3 loop spans 15 amino acids. CDR3 loop: CASRRGLGGYNEQFF. The CDR3 coding sequence is TGTGCCAGCAGACGGGGACTAGGGGGCTACAATGAGCAGTTCTTC. Full variable domain (remainder filled in from reference TRBV5-6 and TRBJ2-1): DAGVTQSPTHLIKTRGQQVTLRCSPKSGHDTVSWYQQALGQGPQFIFQYYEEEERQRGNFPDRFSGHQFPNYSSELNVNALLLGDSALYLCASRRGLGGYNEQFFGPGTRLTVL.

V is TRBV4-1 and J is TRBJ1-4; D gene unclear. The CDR3 length is 14 residues. The V gene's germline CDR1 is MGHRA and CDR2 YSYEKL. Trimming took 3 bases from V and 3 from J, leaving 8 bases between them. The CDR3, as DNA: TGCGCCAGCAGCCAGGAGCCCGCTAATGAAAAACTGTTTTTT. Protein: CASSQEPANEKLFF.

The chain recombines TRBV7-3 with TRBJ2-3; TRBD2 matches 9 bases. The CDR3 loop spans 17 amino acids. V dropped 1 base and J dropped 2; count of bases not matched to a gene: 7. Germline CDR1 reads SGHTA; CDR2 reads FQGTGA. Written as DNA, the CDR3 is TGTGCCAGCAGCTTAAACCCTAGCGGGATTCCCACAGATACGCAGTATTTT. It codes for CASSLNPSGIPTDTQYF.

The CDR3 DNA reads TGCGCCAGCAGAGAACAGGGATCCGGGGAGCTGTTTTTT. Translating gives CASREQGSGELFF. The gene calls are TRBV5-1 and TRBJ2-2; D is perhaps TRBD1 (6 bases). V gave up 5 bases and J gave up 6 bases, with 11 bases separating them. Germline CDR1 is SGHRS and CDR2 is YFSETQ. The CDR3 runs 13 residues. Drawing the rest from reference TRBV5-1 and TRBJ2-2, the complete variable domain is KAGVTQTPRYLIKTRGQQVTLSCSPISGHRSVSWYQQTPGQGLQFLFEYFSETQRNKGNFPGRFSGRQFSNSRSEMNVSTLELGDSALYLCASREQGSGELFFGEGSRLTVL.

The sample holds a few counts of this clonotype. The rearrangement joins TRBV9 to TRBJ2-5, with TRBD2 matching over 7 bases. The V and J ends lost 1 base and 2 bases, in that order; junction bases with no gene match: 8. In germline, CDR1 is SGDLS, CDR2 YYNGEE. CDR3 length: 16 amino acids. As DNA, the CDR3 is TGTGCCAGCAGCGTATTCTCGGGGACTAAACAAGAGACCCAGTACTTC. It encodes CASSVFSGTKQETQYF.

V gene TRBV4-2 combines with J gene TRBJ1-2; TRBD1 matches 9 bases. Germline V CDR1 and CDR2: LGHNA, YNFKEQ. V trimming: 1 base; J trimming: 7 bases; junction bases outside the gene matches: 4. The CDR3 contains 14 residues. Written as DNA, the CDR3 is TGTGCCAGCAGCCAAGTCTCGACAGGGGGTGGCTACACCTTC. It specifies CASSQVSTGGGYTF.

J is TRBJ1-4 and V is TRBV12-3 or TRBV12-4; the D gene is possibly TRBD1 (5 bases). The CDR3 contains 15 residues. Trimming pared 3 bases from V and 4 bases from J, leaving 12 bases between. The chain's CDR3 is CASSFSGMFNEKLFF. CDR3 sequence (DNA): TGTGCCAGCAGTTTCTCAGGGATGTTTAATGAAAAACTGTTTTTT.

V is TRBV7-2 and J is TRBJ2-5; 8 bases fit TRBD2. The CDR3 is made up of 16 amino acids. Germline V gene sequence: CDR1 SGHTA, CDR2 FQGNSA. V was pared by 3 bases and J by 5 bases, with 11 bases of the junction left unmatched. The CDR3 loop is CASSFGVAGRGETQYF. The CDR3, as DNA: TGTGCCAGCAGCTTCGGTGTAGCGGGGCGGGGGGAGACCCAGTACTTC.

This clonotype came up a few times. The chain joins TRBV5-1 to TRBJ1-2; 7 positions match TRBD1. V gave up 3 bases and J gave up 5 bases; unmatched junction bases: 7. Per germline, CDR1 SGHRS and CDR2 YFSETQ. The CDR3 contains 14 residues. CDR3 amino acids: CASSWTGKQYGYTF. For the CDR3, the DNA is TGCGCCAGCAGCTGGACAGGAAAACAGTATGGCTACACCTTC.

The table lists this clonotype with many counts. The chain recombines TRBV6-1 with TRBJ2-7; 7 bases line up with TRBD2. Trimming at V came to 6 bases and at J to 0 bases, leaving 14 bases not matched to a gene. CDR1 and CDR2 from the germline V gene are MNHNS and SASEGT. The CDR3 consists of 17 residues. In DNA form, the CDR3 reads TGTGCCAGCAGACCGACATTAGCGGGCGTAAACTCCTACGAGCAGTACTTC. This encodes CASRPTLAGVNSYEQYF.

The chain links TRBV7-8 to TRBJ2-7, with 7 bases lining up with TRBD2. The V and J ends lost 1 base and 5 bases, in that order; junction bases with no gene match: 5. CDR3 length: 14 amino acids. Germline V gives CDR1 SGHVS, CDR2 FQNEAQ. Here the CDR3 DNA reads TGTGCCAGCAGCTTAGTAACTAGCGCCCACGAGCAGTACTTC. Its protein is CASSLVTSAHEQYF.

This clonotype occurred many times. Compared with germline, one end of the junction differs, possibly owing to a read error. This chain uses TRBV27 with TRBJ1-1; D remains unclear. This CDR3 is 13 amino acids long. The germline gives CDR1 MNHEY, CDR2 SMNVEV (reference sequence). CDR3 coding DNA: TGCGCCAGCAGCTTGATAGGGAACACTGAAGCTTTCTTT. It translates to CASSLIGNTEAFF.

The chain joins TRBV7-2 to TRBJ1-2, with TRBD1 as a possible D gene (5 bases). The CDR3 is made up of 14 amino acids. Germline CDR1 is SGHTA and CDR2 is FQGNSA. Trimming stripped 2 bases from V and 4 bases from J, with 11 bases between. The DNA of the CDR3 is TGTGCCAGCAGCTTATACGCTGACAGCTATGGCTACACCTTC. This translates into CASSLYADSYGYTF.

This clonotype was seen a few times. The CDR3: CAMGQGATYEQYF. DNA for the CDR3: TGTGCCATGGGACAGGGTGCAACTTACGAGCAGTACTTC. The rearrangement uses TRBV10-3 and TRBJ2-7; 9 positions match TRBD1. This CDR3 contains 13 residues. The V segment lost 9 bases and the J segment 4 bases; nucleotides outside the gene matches: 7. Germline V gene lookup returns CDR1 ENHRY and CDR2 SYGVKD.

V and J are TRBV27 and TRBJ2-1, with TRBD2 matching over 10 bases. The CDR3 consists of 17 residues. Germline-derived CDR1 and CDR2 are MNHEY and SMNVEV (reference sequence). V trimming: 2 bases; J trimming: 5 bases; junction bases outside the gene matches: 9. CDR3 sequence reads: CASSLRASGGRDNEQFF. For the CDR3, the DNA is TGTGCCAGCAGTTTACGGGCTAGCGGGGGCCGTGACAATGAGCAGTTCTTC.

V is TRBV4-2 and J is TRBJ1-3, with 7 positions matching TRBD1. This CDR3 is 16 amino acids long. Trimming cost V 1 base and J 4 bases; bases outside gene matches: 7. Looked up from germline, CDR1 is LGHNA and CDR2 is YNFKEQ. The chain's CDR3 is CASSQGRDRSGNTIYF. The CDR3 DNA sequence: TGTGCCAGCAGCCAAGGCCGGGACAGATCCGGAAACACCATATATTTT.

As for this clonotype: The junction shows a germline mismatch at one end, possibly a read error. The V and J genes are TRBV12-3 or TRBV12-4 and TRBJ2-5, with 12 nucleotides matching TRBD2. The CDR3 length is 19 residues. CDR3 in amino acids: CAISLAIGLAGRIQETQYF. The CDR3 coding sequence is TGTGCCATCAGTTTAGCCATCGGACTAGCGGGGCGAATTCAAGAGACCCAGTACTTC.

This chain joins TRBV18 and TRBJ2-3, with D hard to call. V lost 1 base and J 0 bases, leaving 8 bases between the germline ends. From germline, CDR1 is KGHSH and CDR2 LQKENI. The CDR3 is 15 residues long. The CDR3 spells CASSPLGSSTDTQYF. CDR3 DNA sequence: TGTGCCAGCTCACCACTTGGATCTAGCACAGATACGCAGTATTTT.

The V call is TRBV9, the J call TRBJ2-1; 7 bases map to TRBD1. The CDR3 extends over 12 amino acids. Germline CDR1 reads SGDLS; CDR2 reads YYNGEE. V shed 3 bases, J shed 8 bases, and the junction held 2 bases outside the gene matches. In DNA form, the CDR3 reads TGTGCCAGCAGCGAGCAGGGGGATGAGCAGTTCTTC. Its protein product is CASSEQGDEQFF.

This rearrangement joins TRBV4-2 to TRBJ2-5; D unclear. The germline gives CDR1 LGHNA, CDR2 YNFKEQ. The CDR3 is made up of 15 amino acids. V dropped 0 bases and J dropped 0 bases, with 8 bases sitting between them. The CDR3, as DNA: TGTGCCAGCAGCCAAGAATCACAGTACCAAGAGACCCAGTACTTC. It codes for CASSQESQYQETQYF.

This clonotype was counted many times. The chain joins TRBV6-2 or TRBV6-3 to TRBJ2-1; TRBD2 matches at 13 bases. The CDR3 runs 14 residues. Trimming removed 7 bases from V and 7 bases from J; junction bases left unmatched: 4. CDR1 and CDR2 (germline): MNHEY, SVGEGT. The CDR3 loop reads CASTGTSGENEQFF. CDR3 sequence (DNA): TGTGCCAGCACAGGGACTAGCGGGGAAAATGAGCAGTTCTTC.